These 21 T cell receptor beta chains originate from one sample sequenced in a study of cytomegalovirus exposure and HLA in healthy donors. TCRdb keeps only in-frame clones here, not all; method: immunoSEQ multiplex PCR. The sample yields 60,000 to 80,000 clones, just under 95% seen once. Input material: PBMCs. All receptors derive from a woman between 18 and 29 years old in good health and CMV-seropositive.

This chain links TRBV7-9 with TRBJ1-4; a weak D match, TRBD1 (6 bases). The V end was cut by 6 bases, the J end by 8 bases, with 16 bases between. The CDR3 consists of 14 residues. Looked up from germline, CDR1 is SEHNR and CDR2 is FQNEAQ (reference sequence). CDR3 sequence (DNA): TGTGCCAGCAGTCCGACAGGCGCGGGCGAAAAACTGTTTTTT. It translates to CASSPTGAGEKLFF.

The V and J genes are TRBV29-1 and TRBJ2-1; D remains unclear. The V end was cut by 6 bases, the J end by 5 bases, with 14 bases between. The CDR3 covers 13 residues. Germline V lookup: CDR1 SQVTM, CDR2 ANQGSEA. The CDR3, as DNA: TGCAGCGTAGACAACCAAAAAGACAATGAGCAGTTCTTC. Amino acid sequence: CSVDNQKDNEQFF.

The J gene is TRBJ2-7, the V gene TRBV7-6; 11 positions match TRBD1. CDR3 length: 14 amino acids. Germline CDR1 SGHVS, CDR2 FNYEAQ. The V gene end was trimmed by 4 bases and the J gene end by 3 bases; junction bases not matched to a gene: 2. The CDR3 DNA follows: TGTGCCAGCAGCTCCGGGACAGGGGGCTACGAGCAGTACTTC. Protein: CASSSGTGGYEQYF.

The chain employs TRBV5-5 and TRBJ2-7; the match to TRBD2 covers 9 bases. This CDR3 has 15 residues. V shed 4 bases, J shed 4 bases, and the junction held 9 bases outside the gene matches. Germline assignment: CDR1 SGHKS and CDR2 YYEKEE (reference sequence). CDR3 sequence reads: CASSRPVAGVYEQYF. CDR3 in DNA: TGTGCCAGCAGCCGACCCGTAGCGGGAGTTTACGAGCAGTACTTC.

The chain links TRBV19 to TRBJ1-1; the D gene is possibly TRBD1 (5 bases). Deletions cut 5 bases from V and 7 bases from J, with 14 bases between. This CDR3 is built from 13 residues. The germline gives CDR1 LNHDA, CDR2 SQIVND (reference sequence). The CDR3 reads CASSPDDRLEAFF. The CDR3 DNA follows: TGTGCCAGTAGTCCAGACGACAGACTTGAAGCTTTCTTT.

V and J are TRBV5-3 and TRBJ1-3, with 7 positions matching TRBD1. TRBV5-3 is treated as an ORF (open reading frame) with a function not yet certain. V shed 5 bases, J shed 0 bases, and the junction held 8 bases outside the gene matches. This CDR3 is built from 16 residues. The CDR3 protein is CARRSRDRDSGNTIYF. The CDR3 bases are TGTGCCAGAAGATCCCGGGACAGAGACTCTGGAAACACCATATATTTT.

V and J are TRBV28 and TRBJ1-1; D not resolved. The CDR3 length is 15 residues. The germline gives CDR1 MDHEN, CDR2 SYDVKM. The ends were cut back, 5 bases at V and 3 bases at J, with 16 bases in the middle. CDR3 nucleotides: TGTGCCAGCAGTCCCAGCGGGCCTAAGGACACTGAAGCTTTCTTT. This gives the protein CASSPSGPKDTEAFF.

The gene calls are TRBV6-6 and TRBJ2-2, with 7 nucleotides matching TRBD2. This CDR3 has 16 amino acids. The junction had 4 bases not matched to a gene; V was cut back by 2 bases and J by 1 base. Germline lookup yields CDR1 MNHNY and CDR2 SVGAGI (reference sequence). This chain's CDR3 is CASSYHWGGNTGELFF. The DNA for the CDR3 is TGTGCCAGCAGTTACCATTGGGGGGGGAACACCGGGGAGCTGTTTTTT.

This clone appeared a few times. The chain uses TRBV5-1 and TRBJ2-7; 9 nucleotides line up with TRBD1. V gave up 2 bases and J gave up 5 bases; unmatched junction bases: 5. Germline V gene data show CDR1 as SGHRS and CDR2 as YFSETQ. The length of the CDR3 is 14 residues. CDR3 coding DNA: TGCGCCAGCAGCTTATCGGGACAGGGACACGAGCAGTACTTC. Protein sequence: CASSLSGQGHEQYF.

V gene TRBV6-5 combines with J gene TRBJ2-7; TRBD2 aligns across 12 bases. Germline assignment: CDR1 MNHEY and CDR2 SVGAGI. There are 14 residues in the CDR3. The J segment lost 6 bases and the V segment lost 6 bases, leaving 6 bases of the junction unmatched. The CDR3 DNA is TGTGCCAGCAGCCGACTAGCGGGAGCAGGCGAGCAGTACTTC. Translated, it gives CASSRLAGAGEQYF.

The rearrangement links TRBV6-1 to TRBJ2-7, with 9 bases fitting TRBD2. The CDR3 loop spans 15 amino acids. Germline lookup yields CDR1 MNHNS and CDR2 SASEGT. J gave up 2 bases and V 4 bases, and 6 bases lay outside the gene matches. CDR3 sequence (DNA): TGTGCCAGCAGTGTTCTAGCGGGGCCAACCTACGAGCAGTACTTC. This translates into CASSVLAGPTYEQYF.

This chain connects TRBV4-2 to TRBJ1-5; TRBD1 matches 7 bases. J was trimmed by 9 bases and V by 4 bases; bases with no gene match: 9. The CDR3 runs 14 residues. Germline assignment: CDR1 LGHNA and CDR2 YNFKEQ. The CDR3 loop reads CASSLRDSLGPQHF. In nucleotides, the CDR3 is TGTGCCAGCAGCCTCCGGGACAGCTTAGGGCCCCAGCATTTT.

The rearrangement joins TRBV28 to TRBJ1-2; a weak D match, TRBD1 (5 bases). CDR1 is MDHEN and CDR2 is SYDVKM in the germline V gene. Trimming pared 6 bases from V and 1 base from J, leaving 12 bases between. The CDR3 extends over 14 amino acids. The DNA of the CDR3 is TGTGCCAGCAGCACGCGCGGGGGTAACTATGGCTACACCTTC. Its protein product is CASSTRGGNYGYTF.

The chain uses TRBV7-9 and TRBJ2-1; 7 nucleotides match TRBD1. The CDR3 is 14 amino acids. The germline V gene has CDR1 SEHNR and CDR2 FQNEAQ (reference sequence). V lost 8 bases, J lost 9 bases, and 13 bases stayed unmatched. The CDR3 DNA reads as TGTGCCAGCTTTGACGGGGCAGGGGGTGGTGAGCAGTTCTTC. Its translation: CASFDGAGGGEQFF.

V gene TRBV2 combines with J gene TRBJ2-2; D is possibly TRBD1 (6 bases). The length of the CDR3 is 14 residues. V lost 5 bases and J 3 bases, leaving 10 bases between the germline ends. Germline-derived CDR1 and CDR2 are SNHLY and FYNNEI. CDR3 region: CASSLQGYTGELFF. The CDR3 nucleotides are TGTGCCAGCAGTCTACAGGGTTACACCGGGGAGCTGTTTTTT.

The rearrangement links TRBV27 to TRBJ1-5, with 7 bases fitting TRBD1. The junction had 1 base not matched to a gene; V was cut back by 4 bases and J by 4 bases. The CDR3 runs to 13 residues. CDR1 and CDR2 (germline): MNHEY, SMNVEV (reference sequence). The CDR3 loop reads CASSWTGNQPQHF. CDR3 bases: TGTGCCAGCAGTTGGACAGGTAATCAGCCCCAGCATTTT.

This chain connects TRBV15 to TRBJ1-3; D gene unclear. From germline, CDR1 is LNHNV and CDR2 YYDKDF (reference sequence). The CDR3 contains 15 residues. V was cut by 0 bases and J by 0 bases, with 6 bases left in between. CDR3 nucleotide sequence: TGTGCCACCAGCAGAGATCTTCCCTCTGGAAACACCATATATTTT. This sequence encodes CATSRDLPSGNTIYF.

The chain has TRBV7-9 and TRBJ1-6, with D unresolved. This CDR3 region has 13 residues. Per the germline V gene, CDR1 is SEHNR and CDR2 is FQNEAQ (reference sequence). Trimming took 3 bases from V and 7 from J, leaving 7 bases between them. This CDR3 reads CASSLVENSPLHF. The CDR3 DNA reads as TGTGCCAGCAGCTTGGTGGAGAATTCACCCCTCCACTTT.

This clone was found once. The chain joins TRBV6-5 to TRBJ2-2; D remains ambiguous. The CDR3 sequence is 15 residues long. Trimming took 2 bases from V and 2 from J, leaving 9 bases between them. The germline V gene has CDR1 MNHEY and CDR2 SVGAGI. CDR3 sequence reads: CASSYGPANTGELFF. For the CDR3, the DNA is TGTGCCAGCAGTTACGGGCCAGCCAACACCGGGGAGCTGTTTTTT.

The chain links TRBV2 to TRBJ1-1; possible D gene TRBD1, 5 bases. Between the trimmed V and J ends, which lost 6 bases and 11 bases, there was a span of 22 bases. This CDR3 spans 14 amino acids. Germline lookup yields CDR1 SNHLY and CDR2 FYNNEI. Here the CDR3 reads CASRGSGGAGWAFF. CDR3 nucleotide sequence: TGTGCCAGCAGAGGGTCGGGGGGTGCCGGGTGGGCTTTCTTT.

J is TRBJ1-5 and V is TRBV19, with D possibly TRBD1 on 6 matching bases. The CDR3 extends over 15 amino acids. Trimming took 4 bases from V and 5 from J, leaving 15 bases between them. CDR1 and CDR2 from the germline V gene are LNHDA and SQIVND (reference sequence). In DNA form, the CDR3 reads TGTGCCAGTAGTACACAAGGACAGCCCGATCAGCCCCAGCATTTT. It yields the protein CASSTQGQPDQPQHF.